A single sample gave rise to the 18 T cell receptor beta chains below, sequenced in a study of Ad26.COV2.S vaccination and SARS-CoV-2 variants. As to treatment: some 19 received Ad26.COV2.S at low or high dose, single or two shots; 5 received placebo; per-sample allocation not given. Day 63 following the first vaccine or placebo injection was when the samples were taken. Profiling relied on immunoSEQ multiplex PCR, and the TCRdb table lists in-frame clones only, not all of them. Counted here are 380,000 or so clones, roughly 80% occurring once; the ten biggest clones make up around 7.4%. The specimen was peripheral blood, collected in a trial of Ad26.COV2.S vaccine versus placebo. These receptors came from a person between 18 and 65 years old who received the Ad26.COV2.S COVID-19 vaccine or a placebo.

CDR3 sequence reads: CASSPGGGSYNEQFF. The DNA for the CDR3 is TGTGCCAGCAGCCCCGGGGGGGGCTCCTACAATGAGCAGTTCTTC. V is TRBV5-8 and J is TRBJ2-1, with 8 positions matching TRBD2. The CDR3 consists of 15 residues. J was trimmed by 0 bases and V by 4 bases; bases with no gene match: 3. Per the germline V gene, CDR1 is SGHTS and CDR2 is YDEGEE. Supplemented by reference TRBV5-8 and TRBJ2-1, the full variable domain reads EAGVTQSPTHLIKTRGQQATLRCSPISGHTSVYWYQQALGLGLQFLLWYDEGEERNRGNFPPRFSGRQFPNYSSELNVNALELEDSALYLCASSPGGGSYNEQFFGPGTRLTVL.

This clone was seen only a few times. The chain uses TRBV6-2 or TRBV6-3 and TRBJ2-3; 7 positions agree with TRBD2. Losses at the gene ends were 2 bases for V and 3 bases for J; bases not matched to a gene: 5. Germline V gene sequence: CDR1 MNHEY, CDR2 SVGEGT. The CDR3 is made up of 15 amino acids. The CDR3 DNA reads as TGTGCCAGCAGTTACGGCGGGAGCTTTACAGATACGCAGTATTTT. It is translated as CASSYGGSFTDTQYF.

This rearrangement joins TRBV7-3 to TRBJ1-1; no clear D gene. Germline V gives CDR1 SGHTA, CDR2 FQGTGA. V shed 5 bases and J shed 3 bases, with 16 bases lying between them. This CDR3 is 15 amino acids long. The CDR3 DNA follows: TGTGCCAGCAGCCCCGACCCGCGGGGTTACACTGAAGCTTTCTTT. It is translated as CASSPDPRGYTEAFF.

The sample holds one count of this clone. This sequence joins TRBV25-1 and TRBJ1-1; weak D call: TRBD1 (6 bases). The CDR3 has 16 residues. From germline, CDR1 is MGHDK and CDR2 SYGVNS. V lost 5 bases to trimming and J lost 3 bases, with 19 bases between them. The CDR3 region has the DNA TGTGCCAGCAGTCACTTGGGGGCAGCAGGTTACACTGAAGCTTTCTTT. This translates into CASSHLGAAGYTEAFF.

Regarding this clone: The identical CDR3 is also encoded by other nucleotide sequences in the sample. The CDR3 region is CASSLGRNTEAFF. As DNA, the CDR3 is TGTGCCAGCAGCTTAGGGCGGAACACTGAAGCTTTCTTT. The chain links TRBV7-3 to TRBJ1-1; no firm D call. Trimming took off 2 bases at V and 1 base at J, with 5 bases between the two ends. Germline V gene data show CDR1 as SGHTA and CDR2 as FQGTGA. This CDR3 spans 13 amino acids.

The chain couples TRBV5-6 to TRBJ2-7; 13 bases line up with TRBD2. Germline CDR1 and CDR2: SGHDT and YYEEEE. The CDR3 totals 14 residues. Germline trimming cut 2 bases from V and 6 bases from J; bases unmatched to any gene: 2. CDR3 bases: TGTGCCAGCAGCTTACTAGCGGGGGGGTTCGAGCAGTACTTC. Its protein product is CASSLLAGGFEQYF.

The V gene is TRBV4-2, the J gene TRBJ1-2, with TRBD1 matching 7 bases. The CDR3 has 14 amino acids. CDR1 is LGHNA and CDR2 is YNFKEQ in the germline V gene. Unmatched junction bases numbered 5, after V lost 1 base and J lost 6 bases. Here the CDR3 reads CASSQVQGWDGYTF. The CDR3 region has the DNA TGTGCCAGCAGCCAAGTACAGGGGTGGGATGGCTACACCTTC.

The chain recombines TRBV6-5 with TRBJ1-2; D uncertain. Trimming removed 4 bases at V and 7 bases at J, with 4 bases between. The CDR3 runs 10 residues. CDR1 is MNHEY, CDR2 SVGAGI, per germline. The CDR3 loop is CASSSPGYTF. The CDR3 DNA follows: TGTGCCAGCAGTTCTCCTGGCTACACCTTC.

This rearrangement joins TRBV27 to TRBJ2-7, with D maybe TRBD1 (5 bases). The CDR3 length is 16 residues. Germline loops: CDR1 MNHEY, CDR2 SMNVEV (reference sequence). Trimming left V 0 bases short and J 0 bases short, with 12 bases between. CDR3 in DNA: TGTGCCAGCAGTTTATCTTACAGGACCTTCTCCTACGAGCAGTACTTC. Protein: CASSLSYRTFSYEQYF.

The chain joins TRBV6-5 to TRBJ1-1; 7 bases map to TRBD1. V lost 1 base, J lost 7 bases, and 3 bases stayed unmatched. The CDR3 spans 13 residues. Looked up from germline, CDR1 is MNHEY and CDR2 is SVGAGI. CDR3 DNA sequence: TGTGCCAGCAGTTACTTGGACAGGATTGAAGCTTTCTTT. Translated, it gives CASSYLDRIEAFF.

V is TRBV18 and J is TRBJ2-1; tentative D call: TRBD1 (6 bases). Germline CDR1 and CDR2: KGHSH and LQKENI. The CDR3 has 15 amino acids. V gave up 3 bases and J gave up 9 bases, with 18 bases separating them. The CDR3 loop reads CASSPEFWGLSEQFF. The DNA for the CDR3 is TGTGCCAGCTCACCGGAGTTTTGGGGGCTATCTGAGCAGTTCTTC.

The chain joins TRBV7-8 to TRBJ1-6; D is unclear. Per germline, CDR1 SGHVS and CDR2 FQNEAQ. V was clipped by 1 base and J by 6 bases, with 4 bases between them. The CDR3 extends over 13 amino acids. As DNA, the CDR3 is TGTGCCAGCAGCTTAGTCGGTAATTCACCCCTCCACTTT. Protein: CASSLVGNSPLHF.

Only a few counts were recorded for this clone. The rearrangement links TRBV9 to TRBJ1-3; 7 nucleotides line up with TRBD1. This CDR3 has 16 amino acids. From germline, CDR1 is SGDLS and CDR2 YYNGEE. V trimming: 4 bases; J trimming: 7 bases; junction bases outside the gene matches: 14. The CDR3 is CASSPRQGSLENTIYF. The DNA for the CDR3 is TGTGCCAGCAGCCCAAGACAGGGCTCTCTGGAGAACACCATATATTTT.

The J gene is TRBJ2-7, the V gene TRBV27; 11 bases line up with TRBD1. V shed 4 bases and J 0 bases; nucleotides not matched to a gene: 2. Germline V gene sequence: CDR1 MNHEY, CDR2 SMNVEV (reference sequence). This CDR3 contains 15 residues. CDR3 DNA: TGTGCCAGCAGTTGGGGGACAGGGGGCTCCTACGAGCAGTACTTC. Protein sequence: CASSWGTGGSYEQYF.

The CDR3 DNA reads TGTGCCAGCAGCCCCCGACAGGGCCTCTACGAGCAGTACTTC. Translated, it gives CASSPRQGLYEQYF. The chain uses TRBV27 and TRBJ2-7, with 7 positions matching TRBD1. V was clipped by 6 bases and J by 3 bases; unmatched bases: 8. Germline V gene lookup returns CDR1 MNHEY and CDR2 SMNVEV (reference sequence). The length of the CDR3 is 14 residues.

The chain couples TRBV2 to TRBJ1-5; D might be TRBD1 (5 bases). Germline values: CDR1 SNHLY, CDR2 FYNNEI. Trimming stripped 6 bases from V and 1 base from J, with 19 bases between. The CDR3 runs 17 residues. CDR3 DNA sequence: TGTGCCAGCAGCCCCAGAGGAGGGGCGGGAAGCAATCAGCCCCAGCATTTT. It codes for CASSPRGGAGSNQPQHF.

As DNA, the CDR3 is TGTGCCAGCAGTCCCCGGTCGGGGGGGAAGACCCAGTACTTC. This translates into CASSPRSGGKTQYF. The J gene is TRBJ2-5, the V gene TRBV27; 8 bases fit TRBD2. V shed 5 bases and J 6 bases; nucleotides not matched to a gene: 8. The CDR3 runs 14 residues. Germline V gene lookup returns CDR1 MNHEY and CDR2 SMNVEV (reference sequence).

The chain carries TRBV19 and TRBJ2-2, with D unresolved. V dropped 1 base and J dropped 6 bases, with 12 bases sitting between them. This CDR3 has 15 residues. Per germline, CDR1 LNHDA and CDR2 SQIVND (reference sequence). The CDR3 spells CASSIGVVSSGELFF. Written as DNA, the CDR3 is TGTGCCAGTAGTATAGGTGTCGTGTCGTCCGGGGAGCTGTTTTTT.